The subject of this entry is one TCR beta chain. Its antigen remains unknown. TCRdb fed the RT-PCR reads into MiXCR, producing one record per CDR3 protein. The table has about 520,000 distinct CDR3 sequences, approximately 6.9% seen once. V trimming: 3 bases; J trimming: 4 bases; junction bases outside the gene matches: 6. This CDR3 has 15 residues. This sample was included in a study of response to subunit inactivated influenza vaccine. Broader study findings: T cells newly recruited by each seasonal influenza vaccination are few, the authors suggested.

Sequenced material: PBMCs from blood, taken about 24 months after vaccination. The sequence derives from a man in his fifties or sixties who received an inactivated influenza vaccine. The rearrangement joins TRBV12-3 or TRBV12-4 to TRBJ2-1, with 7 positions matching TRBD1. This chain's CDR3 is CASSFSRGMYNEQFF. The CDR3, as DNA: TGTGCCAGCAGTTTTTCCAGGGGGATGTACAATGAGCAGTTCTTC.